This is a list of T cell receptor beta chains from one sample in a study of blood T cell repertoires in COVID-19. Libraries were prepared by immunoSEQ multiplex PCR; TCRdb keeps only in-frame clonotypes and omits some of them. The repertoire holds about 62,000 clones, with about nine tenths as singletons. The sequenced material came from peripheral blood. Receptors were obtained from a woman aged 80 or over with acute or convalescent COVID-19. The CDR3 runs from the conserved cysteine through the conserved F or W.

cdr3_length,j_call,v_call,cdr3_aa
16,TRBJ2-5,TRBV12-5,CASGFGLAGGQETQYF
16,TRBJ1-2,TRBV27,CASSPGGGTGVHGYTF
13,TRBJ1-4,TRBV19,CASRASRGEKLFF
16,TRBJ1-3,TRBV28,CASSSQTGGYGNTIYF
15,TRBJ1-1,TRBV11-3,CASSRRTGENTEAFF
15,TRBJ1-2,TRBV6-5,CASRPRQTTNYGYTF
13,TRBJ2-7,TRBV5-1,CASSPKTGSEQYF
12,TRBJ2-1,TRBV7-3,CASRSGGEEQFF
12,TRBJ1-5,TRBV20-1,CSASRGNQPQHF
15,TRBJ1-4,TRBV4-2,CASSQDYRSDEKLFF
13,TRBJ1-1,TRBV10-1,CASNQLGGTEAFF
15,TRBJ2-7,TRBV4-1,CASSLTGTGTYEQYF
14,TRBJ1-1,TRBV5-4,CASSLARGAPEAFF
16,TRBJ2-3,TRBV5-1,CASSRGLALRADTQYF
12,TRBJ1-5,TRBV10-1,CAGFSSRQPQHF
15,TRBJ1-2,TRBV4-3,CASSQAEGAGYGYTF
14,TRBJ1-1,TRBV27,CASSLTGLNTEAFF
14,TRBJ1-4,TRBV19,CASSTRDSNEKLFF
16,TRBJ1-3,TRBV5-1,CASSLDGAPSGNTIYF
15,TRBJ2-1,TRBV16,CASSFSGLRDNEQFF
12,TRBJ1-2,TRBV7-9,CASSRTGDGYTF
14,TRBJ2-3,TRBV3-1/TRBV3-2,CASSQIRDTDTQYF
16,TRBJ2-2,TRBV27,CASGPGPSWDTGELFF
13,TRBJ2-3,TRBV5-4,CASSPDRADTQYF
14,TRBJ1-2,TRBV3-1/TRBV3-2,CASSQDQGFYGYTF
16,TRBJ2-1,TRBV23-1,CATTPPRHRALNEQFF
16,TRBJ1-5,TRBV19,CASKNRGDNSNQPQHF
13,TRBJ2-3,TRBV4-1,CASSQAGTDTQYF
16,TRBJ2-7,TRBV6-1,CASSGARTGAMNEQYF
13,TRBJ1-2,TRBV11-2,CASSPRDSYGYTF
14,TRBJ2-7,TRBV5-1,CASSRQGGREEQYF
16,TRBJ1-6,TRBV18,CASSPRTGSYNSPLHF
16,TRBJ2-7,TRBV27,CASSPRLAGVRYEQYF
15,TRBJ1-1,TRBV7-9,CASSKGPGMNTEAFF
16,TRBJ2-3,TRBV5-5,CASSSFSGRRTDTQYF
13,TRBJ1-5,TRBV10-3,CAITGSDNQPQHF
14,TRBJ2-7,TRBV7-9,CASSRTLATYEQYF
15,TRBJ2-7,TRBV6-4,CASSEASSGRYEQYF
15,TRBJ2-1,TRBV5-5,CASSPGLGTYNEQFF
13,TRBJ2-1,TRBV5-1,CASSWGGIGEQFF
14,TRBJ1-2,TRBV20-1,CSASLDRGGYGYTF
13,TRBJ1-1,TRBV24-1,CATSDWTGTLSFF
16,TRBJ2-5,TRBV7-8,CASSRSGGLPQETQYF
12,TRBJ1-2,TRBV18,CASSSTSYGYTF
20,TRBJ2-3,TRBV24-1,CATSDFYGLAGGPSTDTQYF
13,TRBJ2-1,TRBV7-3,CASSFGTGDEQFF
15,TRBJ2-1,TRBV5-1,CASSLGQVSYNEQFF
12,TRBJ2-1,TRBV6-1,CASSPQRNEQFF
16,TRBJ2-3,TRBV9,CASSALAGGITDTQYF
13,TRBJ1-1,TRBV6-6,CASSTGSGTEAFF
12,TRBJ1-1,TRBV5-1,CASSEVGTEAFF
15,TRBJ2-7,TRBV11-2,CASSLGLGEYYEQYF
14,TRBJ1-6,TRBV3-1/TRBV3-2,CASSRTTGNSPLHF
13,TRBJ2-5,TRBV19,CASKQGTAETQYF